These T cell receptor beta chains were read from a single sample in a study of OX40 agonist ivuxolimab in advanced cancers. Measured with immunoSEQ multiplex PCR; TCRdb has only the in-frame clones, and not every one. The sample has more than 35,000 clones; around 89% are singletons. Sequenced here: CD4+ or CD8+ T cells sorted from blood, sampled in a trial of the OX40 agonist ivuxolimab. The receptor set was obtained from an adult with an advanced solid tumor such as melanoma, head and neck, liver or kidney cancer. The CDR3 runs from the conserved cysteine through the conserved F or W. Each record gives: clone size, V gene, J gene, D gene, CDR3 DNA, CDR3 protein. The D gene is left open where the match is weak. Size values are once, few and many counts, or a class for expanded clones, and some rows have none.

medium-sized	TRBV9	TRBJ2-1	-	TGTGCCAGCAGCCCTTTCAGGCTGTCCTACAATGAGCAGTTCTTC	CASSPFRLSYNEQFF
-	TRBV7-9	TRBJ2-1	TRBD2	TGTGCCAGCAGCAGAGAGCGACTAGCGGGGGGCAATGAGCAGTTCTTC	CASSRERLAGGNEQFF
-	TRBV7-9	TRBJ2-3	-	TGTGCCAGCAGCGCAACAGGCCCGATCCGTAGCACAGATACGCAGTATTTT	CASSATGPIRSTDTQYF
-	TRBV2	TRBJ1-2	-	TGTGCCAGCAGTGAAAACAGGGAATATGGCTACACCTTC	CASSENREYGYTF
-	TRBV9	TRBJ2-2	TRBD1	TGTGCCAGCAGCGTAGGGACCGGGACAGGGAACACCGGGGAGCTGTTTTTT	CASSVGTGTGNTGELFF
-	TRBV7-9	TRBJ1-4	-	TGTGCCAGCAGCGGGTACCGGGACCGAACAACTAATGAAAAACTGTTTTTT	CASSGYRDRTTNEKLFF
few	TRBV27	TRBJ2-1	-	TGTGCCACCCGTAGGGGGACGAGCTCCTACAATGAGCAGTTCTTC	CATRRGTSSYNEQFF
-	TRBV4-1	TRBJ2-3	TRBD2	TGCGCCAGCAGCCAAGATTGGAGCGGGGGGATCCTCGTGTTGGTCCCGCAGTATTTT	CASSQDWSGGILVLVPQYF
once	TRBV7-3	TRBJ2-2	-	TGTGCCAGCAGCCAAACCGGGGAGCTGTTTTTT	CASSQTGELFF
-	TRBV21-1	TRBJ1-6	-	TGTGCCAGCACCGATTGGACCTCCAGACAGGGTGCTGGGGATGAGGGTTCACCCCTCCACTTT	CASTDWTSRQGAGDEGSPLHF
once	TRBV7-4	TRBJ1-1	-	TGTGCCAGCACCATACATACGAGGGAATATCCAGGTATTTCGAACACTGAAGCTTTCTTT	CASTIHTREYPGISNTEAFF
-	TRBV28	TRBJ1-1	-	TGTGCCAGCAGAGCAGGGTTGAACACTGAAGCTTTCTTT	CASRAGLNTEAFF
-	TRBV4-3	TRBJ2-7	TRBD2	TGCGCCAGCAGCCAAGATCTAGCGGGGTCGGAGCAGTACTTC	CASSQDLAGSEQYF
-	TRBV7-3	TRBJ2-2	TRBD2	TGTGCCAGCAGCCGAAGACTAGCGGGGGGCCCAAACACCGGGGAGCTGTTTTTT	CASSRRLAGGPNTGELFF
once	TRBV7-6	TRBJ1-1	TRBD1	TGTGCCAGCAGCGCCGAAGCCCAAGGGGGCTTATTTCTGAACGCTGAAGCTTTCTTT	CASSAEAQGGLFLNAEAFF
once	TRBV5-1	TRBJ2-1	-	TGCGCCAGCAGCTCGATTACGACAAGCTGGCGAAATGAGCAGTTCTTC	CASSSITTSWRNEQFF
-	TRBV7-9	TRBJ2-5	-	TGTGCCAGCAGCTTTATAGAATCGGAGATTCAAGAGACCCAGTACTTC	CASSFIESEIQETQYF
once	TRBV5-5	TRBJ2-3	-	TGTGCCAGCAGCTCCTGGACAGGCACAGATACGCAGTATTTT	CASSSWTGTDTQYF
-	TRBV6-5	TRBJ2-7	-	TGTGCCAGCAGCCCGGACACCTACGAGCAGTACTTC	CASSPDTYEQYF
-	TRBV27	TRBJ1-2	TRBD1	TGTGCCAGCAGTTGGGCAGGGGGGGAGGGATATTCGAACTATGGCTACACCTTC	CASSWAGGEGYSNYGYTF
-	TRBV5-6	TRBJ2-3	TRBD2	TGTGCCAGCAGCTTGGAGGCTAGCGGGGGAACAGATACGCAGTATTTT	CASSLEASGGTDTQYF
-	TRBV4-1	TRBJ2-7	-	TGCGCCAGCAGCCAAGACTTCGCGGGGAGCTCCTACGAGCAGTACTTC	CASSQDFAGSSYEQYF
-	TRBV6-5	TRBJ2-5	-	TGTGCCAGCAGTCCGTGGACAGACCAAGAGACCCAGTACTTC	CASSPWTDQETQYF
-	TRBV2	TRBJ2-7	TRBD2	TGTGCCAGCAGTGATGAATCCGCGGGGGTACCAAGGTACGAGCAGTACTTC	CASSDESAGVPRYEQYF
-	TRBV9	TRBJ2-3	-	TGTGCCAGCAGCGGGGGCCCCCCTGGGGATACGCAGTATTTT	CASSGGPPGDTQYF
-	TRBV6-5	TRBJ2-7	TRBD1	TGTGCCAGCAGTTACGGGGCAGGGGGCTACTACGAGCAGTACTTC	CASSYGAGGYYEQYF
-	TRBV30	TRBJ2-5	-	TGTGCCTGGGGGGGCTACCAAGAGACCCAGTACTTC	CAWGGYQETQYF
-	TRBV15	TRBJ2-5	TRBD1	TGTGCCACCAGCAGAAACAGGGGGCAATTGCAAGAGACCCAGTACTTC	CATSRNRGQLQETQYF
-	TRBV4-3	TRBJ1-6	-	TGCGCCAGCAGCCAAGAGACATTCCCCCTAAATTCACCCCTCCACTTT	CASSQETFPLNSPLHF
-	TRBV27	TRBJ1-5	TRBD1	TGTGCCAGCAGTAGACAGGGGGGTAATCAGCCCCAGCATTTT	CASSRQGGNQPQHF
few	TRBV5-7	TRBJ1-5	-	TGTGCCAGCAGCTTGACTTATAGGGGGGGATACAATCAGCCCCAGCATTTT	CASSLTYRGGYNQPQHF
few	TRBV11-2	TRBJ2-5	-	TGTGCCAGCAGCTTAGTTGGTCACGGGGTGGAAGAGACCCAGTACTTC	CASSLVGHGVEETQYF
-	TRBV27	TRBJ2-1	TRBD2	TGTGCCAGCAGTCCAGCGGGGGTGATAAATGAGCAGTTCTTC	CASSPAGVINEQFF
-	TRBV29-1	TRBJ2-5	-	TGCAGCGCCGAGAAGGCTGGAGAGACCCAGTACTTC	CSAEKAGETQYF
-	TRBV4-1	TRBJ1-4	-	TGCGCCAGCAGCCAAGAGGGGGGGCTTGGGGAAAAACTGTTTTTT	CASSQEGGLGEKLFF
-	TRBV27	TRBJ2-1	TRBD2	TGTGCCAGCAGTTTATTCGGGACTAGCGGGGGTCATGAGCAGTTCTTC	CASSLFGTSGGHEQFF
-	TRBV28	TRBJ1-5	-	TGTGCCAGCAGTTCCATGCCTCCCAATCAGCCCCAGCATTTT	CASSSMPPNQPQHF
-	TRBV2	TRBJ2-3	-	TGTGCCAGCAGTGTTTCCATAGCAGATACGCAGTATTTT	CASSVSIADTQYF
-	TRBV6-4	TRBJ2-1	TRBD2	TGTGCCAGCCGACTAGCGGGGTGTCCCCGAGGGTTCTTC	CASRLAGCPRGFF
-	TRBV6-6	TRBJ1-2	-	TGTGCCAGCAGTTACTCGCAGGGGAACTATGGCTACACCTTC	CASSYSQGNYGYTF
-	TRBV5-6	TRBJ1-4	-	TGTGCCAGCAGCTTGGAGGGGACTAATGAAAAACTGTTTTTT	CASSLEGTNEKLFF
few	TRBV6-5	TRBJ2-3	-	TGTGCCAGCAGTTACAGGGCGGGGTTACGCACAGATACGCAGTATTTT	CASSYRAGLRTDTQYF
-	TRBV4-2	TRBJ2-3	-	TGTGCCAGCAGCCAAGTATCAGATACGCAGTATTTT	CASSQVSDTQYF
-	TRBV29-1	TRBJ2-3	TRBD2	TGCAGCGCAGTACTAGCGGGCGGGATAGATACGCAGTATTTT	CSAVLAGGIDTQYF